This entry describes one T cell receptor (beta chain). These data are taken from a study of shared T cell receptors in the human thymus. The method was immunoSEQ multiplex PCR; TCRdb's version includes in-frame clones alone and lacks a portion of them. This sample has hundreds of thousands of clones, with 80% to 90% found just once. The V gene's germline CDR1 is DFQATT and CDR2 SNEGSKA (reference sequence). V dropped 6 bases and J dropped 6 bases, with 11 bases sitting between them. This CDR3 has 11 amino acids. The same data also contributed to another study, on human thymus T cells. This second report adds: Those donating were healthy Finnish infants in corrective surgery for congenital heart defects. The thymus was resected at corrective cardiac surgery. Unrelated individuals had highly overlapping thymic repertoires, as reported in related research.

The specimen was thymocytes. The source is a girl less than two years old with a congenital heart defect. The rearrangement joins TRBV20-1 to TRBJ2-5; weak D call: TRBD1 (6 bases). The CDR3 reads CSARTVKTQYF. DNA of the CDR3: TGCAGTGCCAGGACAGTCAAGACCCAGTACTTC.